The clone carrying this T cell receptor (beta chain) appeared a single time. V was cut by 6 bases and J by 5 bases, with 17 bases left in between. The CDR3 is 14 amino acids. The germline gives CDR1 LNHDA, CDR2 SQIVND (reference sequence). Libraries were prepared by immunoSEQ multiplex PCR; TCRdb keeps only in-frame clonotypes and omits some of them. The sample has 720,000 or so clones; over 75% are singletons. These data originate in a study of shared T cell receptors in the human thymus. This sample was shared with a second study, whose subject was human thymus T cells.

The source material was thymocytes. The chain carries TRBV19 and TRBJ2-7; tentative D call: TRBD2 (6 bases). This receptor was obtained from a girl younger than two with a congenital heart defect. The CDR3 protein is CASSPAGKIDEQYF. CDR3 DNA sequence: TGTGCCAGTAGCCCGGCGGGGAAGATCGACGAGCAGTACTTC.